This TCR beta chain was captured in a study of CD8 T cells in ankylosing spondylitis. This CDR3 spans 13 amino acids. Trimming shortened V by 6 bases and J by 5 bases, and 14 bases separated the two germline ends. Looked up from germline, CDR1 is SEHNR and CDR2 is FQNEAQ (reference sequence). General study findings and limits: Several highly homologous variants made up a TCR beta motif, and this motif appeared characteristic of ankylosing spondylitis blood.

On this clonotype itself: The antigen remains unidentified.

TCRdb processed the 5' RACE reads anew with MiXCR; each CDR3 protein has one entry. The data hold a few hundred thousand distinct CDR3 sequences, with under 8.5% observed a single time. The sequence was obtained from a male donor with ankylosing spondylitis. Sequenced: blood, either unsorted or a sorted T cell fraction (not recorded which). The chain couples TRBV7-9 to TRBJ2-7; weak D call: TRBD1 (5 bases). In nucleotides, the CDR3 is TGTGCCAGCAGTTCCAATTTCAGGGACGAGCAGTACTTC. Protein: CASSSNFRDEQYF. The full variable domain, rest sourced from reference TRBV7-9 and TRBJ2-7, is DTGVSQNPRHKITKRGQNVTFRCDPISEHNRLYWYRQTLGQGPEFLTYFQNEAQLEKSRLLSDRFSAERPKGSFSTLEIQRTEQGDSAMYLCASSSNFRDEQYFGPGTRLTVT.